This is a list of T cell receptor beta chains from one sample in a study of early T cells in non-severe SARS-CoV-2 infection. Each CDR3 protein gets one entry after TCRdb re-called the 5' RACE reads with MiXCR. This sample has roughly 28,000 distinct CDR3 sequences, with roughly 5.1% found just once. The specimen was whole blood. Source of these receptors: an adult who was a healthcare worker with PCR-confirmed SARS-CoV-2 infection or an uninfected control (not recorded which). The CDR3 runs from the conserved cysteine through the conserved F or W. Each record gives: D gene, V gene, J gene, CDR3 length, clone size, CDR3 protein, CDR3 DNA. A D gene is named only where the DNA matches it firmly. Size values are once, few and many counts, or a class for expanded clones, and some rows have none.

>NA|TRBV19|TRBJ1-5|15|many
CASSAAGAQGQPQHF
TGTGCCAGTAGTGCCGCGGGGGCGCAGGGACAGCCCCAGCATTTT
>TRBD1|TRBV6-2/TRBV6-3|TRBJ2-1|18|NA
CASSFPAPDRANYNEQFF
TGTGCCAGCAGTTTCCCTGCTCCTGACAGGGCGAACTACAATGAGCAGTTCTTC
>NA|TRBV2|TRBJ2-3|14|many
CASSEAPEGDTQYF
TGTGCCAGCAGTGAGGCCCCCGAAGGCGATACGCAGTATTTT
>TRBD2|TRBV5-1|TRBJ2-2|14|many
CASSSGLAGGELFF
TGCGCCAGCAGCTCGGGACTAGCGGGCGGGGAGCTGTTTTTT
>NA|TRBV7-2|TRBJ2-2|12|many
CASSLMSGELFF
TGTGCCAGCAGCTTAATGTCCGGGGAGCTGTTTTTT
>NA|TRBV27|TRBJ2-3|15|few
CASSLLDGETDTQYF
TGTGCCAGCAGTTTACTGGACGGTGAAACAGATACGCAGTATTTT
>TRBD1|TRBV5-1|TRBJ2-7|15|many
CASSLGGTGDYEQYF
TGCGCCAGCAGCTTGGGCGGGACAGGGGACTACGAGCAGTACTTC
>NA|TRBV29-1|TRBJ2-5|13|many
CSVEPTGRETQYF
TGCAGCGTTGAACCCACTGGGAGAGAGACCCAGTACTTC
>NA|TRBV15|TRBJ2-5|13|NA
CATSRDLAETQYF
TGTGCCACCAGCAGAGATCTAGCGGAGACCCAGTACTTC
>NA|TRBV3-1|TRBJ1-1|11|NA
CASSLNTEAFF
TGTGCCAGCAGCCTAAACACTGAAGCTTTCTTT
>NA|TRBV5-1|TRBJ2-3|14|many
CASTLAWSTDTQYF
TGCGCCAGCACCCTCGCGTGGAGCACAGATACGCAGTATTTT